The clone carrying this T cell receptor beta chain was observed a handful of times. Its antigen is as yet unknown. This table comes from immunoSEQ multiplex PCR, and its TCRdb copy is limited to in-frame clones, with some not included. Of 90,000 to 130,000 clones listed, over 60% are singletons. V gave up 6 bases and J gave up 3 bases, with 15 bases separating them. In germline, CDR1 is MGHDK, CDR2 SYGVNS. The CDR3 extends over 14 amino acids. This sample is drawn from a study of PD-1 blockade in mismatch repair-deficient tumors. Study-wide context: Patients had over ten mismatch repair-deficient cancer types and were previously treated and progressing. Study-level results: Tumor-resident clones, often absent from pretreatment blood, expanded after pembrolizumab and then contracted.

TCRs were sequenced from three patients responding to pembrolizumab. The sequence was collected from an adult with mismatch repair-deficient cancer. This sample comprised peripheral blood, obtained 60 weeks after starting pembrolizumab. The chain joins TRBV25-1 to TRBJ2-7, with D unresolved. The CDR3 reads CASRRPEPFYEQYF. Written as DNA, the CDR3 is TGTGCCAGCAGGCGGCCCGAGCCATTCTACGAGCAGTACTTC.